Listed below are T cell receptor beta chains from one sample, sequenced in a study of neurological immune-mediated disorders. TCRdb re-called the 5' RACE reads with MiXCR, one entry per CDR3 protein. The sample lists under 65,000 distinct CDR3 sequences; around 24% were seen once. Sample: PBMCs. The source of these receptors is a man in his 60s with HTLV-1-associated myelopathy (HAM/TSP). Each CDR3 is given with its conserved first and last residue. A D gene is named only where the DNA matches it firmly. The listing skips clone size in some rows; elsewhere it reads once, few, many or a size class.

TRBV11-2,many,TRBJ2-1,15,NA,CASIQGGRPYNEQFF,TGTGCCAGCATCCAAGGGGGGAGACCCTACAATGAGCAGTTCTTC
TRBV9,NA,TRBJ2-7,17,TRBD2,CASSPWTSGRVRCEQYF,TGTGCCAGCAGCCCGTGGACTAGCGGGAGGGTCAGGTGCGAGCAGTACTTC
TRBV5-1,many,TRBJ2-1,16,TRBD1,CASGSRGLSSYNEQFF,TGCGCCAGCGGATCCAGGGGGCTTAGCTCCTACAATGAGCAGTTCTTC
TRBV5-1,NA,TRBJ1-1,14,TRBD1,CASSPGQWSPEAFF,TGCGCCAGCAGCCCGGGACAGTGGTCTCCTGAAGCTTTCTTT
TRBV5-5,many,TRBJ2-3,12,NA,CASSPSTDTQYF,TGCGCCAGCAGCCCCTCCACAGATACGCAGTATTTT
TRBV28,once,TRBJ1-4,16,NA,CASRGWKLATNEKLFF,TGTGCCAGCAGAGGGTGGAAACTTGCAACTAATGAAAAACTGTTTTTT
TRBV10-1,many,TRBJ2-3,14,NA,CASSDILQGDTQYF,TGCGCCAGCAGTGATATACTTCAAGGGGATACGCAGTATTTT
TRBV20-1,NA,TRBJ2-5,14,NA,CSARNSPRGETQYF,TGCAGTGCTAGAAACTCCCCGAGGGGAGAGACCCAGTACTTC
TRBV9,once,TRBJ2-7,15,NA,CASSVGQGTTYEQYF,TGTGCCAGCAGCGTAGGCCAGGGGACAACCTACGAGCAGTACTTC
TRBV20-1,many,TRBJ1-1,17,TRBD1,CSARDRAGGSMNTEAFF,TGCAGTGCTAGAGATAGGGCAGGGGGCTCCATGAACACTGAAGCTTTCTTT
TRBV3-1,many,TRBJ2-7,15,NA,CASSQLAGDSYEQYF,TGTGCCAGCAGCCAACTAGCAGGGGACTCCTACGAGCAGTACTTC
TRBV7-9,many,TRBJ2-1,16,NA,CASSLVLRGQYNEQFF,TGTGCCAGCAGCTTAGTTCTACGCGGGCAGTACAATGAGCAGTTCTTC
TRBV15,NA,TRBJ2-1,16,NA,CATSDKERGVYNEQFF,TGTGCCACCAGCGACAAGGAGAGAGGGGTTTACAATGAGCAGTTCTTC
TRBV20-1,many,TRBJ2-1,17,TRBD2,CSASSTSGSPSYNEQFF,TGCAGTGCTAGCTCGACTAGCGGGAGTCCCTCCTACAATGAGCAGTTCTTC
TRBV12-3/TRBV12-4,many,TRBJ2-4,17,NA,CASSLAPPGRAKNIQYF,TGTGCCAGCAGTTTAGCGCCGCCGGGCCGGGCCAAAAACATTCAGTACTTC
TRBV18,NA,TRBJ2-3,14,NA,CASSPTRVGDTQYF,TGTGCCAGCTCACCAACCAGGGTGGGCGATACGCAGTATTTT
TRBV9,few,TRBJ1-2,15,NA,CASSVDGTRQRGYTF,TGTGCCAGCAGCGTAGATGGAACCCGTCAAAGGGGCTACACCTTC
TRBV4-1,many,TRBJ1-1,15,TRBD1,CASSQPTGLNTEAFF,TGCGCCAGCAGCCAGCCGACAGGGTTGAACACTGAAGCTTTCTTT
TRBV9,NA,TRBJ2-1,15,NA,CASSTQEPGRNEKFF,TGTGCCAGCAGCACTCAGGAACCGGGACGCAATGAGAAGTTCTTC
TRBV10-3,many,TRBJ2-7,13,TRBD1,CAIRTGSSYEQYF,TGTGCCATCAGGACAGGGAGCTCCTACGAGCAGTACTTC